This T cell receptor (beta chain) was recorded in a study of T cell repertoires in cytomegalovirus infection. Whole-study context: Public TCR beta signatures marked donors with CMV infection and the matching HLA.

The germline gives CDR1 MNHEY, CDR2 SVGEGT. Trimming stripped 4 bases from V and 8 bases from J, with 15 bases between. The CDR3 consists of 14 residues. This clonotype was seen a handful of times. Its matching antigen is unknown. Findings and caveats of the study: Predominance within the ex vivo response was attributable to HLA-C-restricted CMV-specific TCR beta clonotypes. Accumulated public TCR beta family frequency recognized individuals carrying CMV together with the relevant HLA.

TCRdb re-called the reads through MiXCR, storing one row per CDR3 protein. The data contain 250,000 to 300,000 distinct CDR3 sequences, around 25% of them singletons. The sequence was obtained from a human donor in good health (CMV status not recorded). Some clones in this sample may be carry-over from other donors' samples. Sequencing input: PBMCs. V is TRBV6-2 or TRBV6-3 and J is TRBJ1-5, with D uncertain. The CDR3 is CASSSGGERKPQHF. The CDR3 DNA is TGTGCCAGCAGTTCAGGTGGGGAAAGAAAGCCCCAGCATTTT.